The rows below give T cell receptor beta chains drawn from one sample of a study of blood T cell repertoires in COVID-19. Using immunoSEQ multiplex PCR, the repertoire was profiled, and TCRdb retains in-frame clones only, with some absent. The sample carries about 290,000 clones, about 89% recorded once. The specimen was PBMCs or T cells enriched from blood (not recorded which). The receptors stem from a middle-aged woman who had recovered from COVID-19. CDR3s include the opening cysteine and the closing phenylalanine or tryptophan. The D gene is left open where the match is weak. Some rows have no size entry. The others give once, few or many, or a class for an expanded clone.

J gene | D gene | V gene | clone size | CDR3 protein | CDR3 DNA
TRBJ2-5 | TRBD2 | TRBV7-2 | . | CASSSWGLAGGRKTQYF | TGTGCCAGCAGCTCGTGGGGGCTAGCGGGAGGAAGGAAGACCCAGTACTTC
TRBJ2-3 | TRBD1 | TRBV7-2 | . | CASSLARGQGEDTQYF | TGTGCCAGCAGCTTAGCGCGAGGGCAGGGGGAGGATACGCAGTATTTT
TRBJ2-7 | . | TRBV19 | . | CASSIVLESYEQYF | TGTGCCAGTAGTATCGTACTAGAATCCTACGAGCAGTACTTC
TRBJ2-2 | TRBD1 | TRBV27 | few | CASSLQGATGELFF | TGTGCCAGCAGTTTACAGGGGGCAACCGGGGAGCTGTTTTTT
TRBJ1-4 | TRBD1 | TRBV6-4 | . | CASSEQGGEKLFF | TGTGCCAGCAGTGAACAGGGGGGTGAAAAACTGTTTTTT
TRBJ1-3 | . | TRBV7-9 | . | CASSLTGDTIYF | TGTGCCAGCAGCTTAACCGGGGACACCATATATTTT
TRBJ2-1 | TRBD2 | TRBV3-1/TRBV3-2 | . | CASAKLSGSSYNEQFF | TGTGCCAGCGCAAAATTAAGCGGGAGCTCATACAATGAGCAGTTCTTC
TRBJ1-2 | TRBD1 | TRBV7-2 | . | CASSTNRGGGYTF | TGTGCCAGCAGCACTAACAGGGGGGGTGGCTACACCTTC
TRBJ2-1 | TRBD2 | TRBV7-9 | . | CASSQPSGGARNEQFF | TGTGCCAGCAGCCAACCTAGCGGGGGGGCGAGGAATGAGCAGTTCTTC
TRBJ2-5 | . | TRBV7-7 | . | CASSLALGLETQYF | TGTGCTAGCAGCTTAGCGCTCGGTTTGGAGACCCAGTACTTC
TRBJ1-5 | TRBD1 | TRBV27 | . | CASSSDREVLPQHF | TGTGCCAGCAGTTCGGACAGGGAGGTTCTGCCCCAGCATTTT
TRBJ2-1 | TRBD1 | TRBV6-6 | . | CASQGVPYNEQFF | TGTGCCAGTCAGGGGGTCCCCTACAATGAGCAGTTCTTC
TRBJ2-6 | TRBD1 | TRBV18 | . | CASSPRQGSTGANVLTF | TGTGCCAGCTCACCACGACAGGGATCAACTGGGGCCAACGTCCTGACTTTC
TRBJ2-5 | TRBD1 | TRBV9 | . | CASSTRTGYQETQYF | TGTGCCAGCAGCACCAGGACAGGGTACCAAGAGACCCAGTACTTC
TRBJ2-7 | TRBD1 | TRBV4-1 | . | CASSQAGQLTYEQYF | TGCGCCAGCAGCCAAGCGGGACAGCTTACCTACGAGCAGTACTTC
TRBJ1-2 | . | TRBV19 | . | CASRVGRPLDYGYTF | TGTGCCAGTAGGGTGGGGCGGCCCTTAGACTATGGCTACACCTTC
TRBJ2-2 | . | TRBV9 | . | CASSAPSDTWVSGELFF | TGTGCCAGCAGCGCCCCTTCGGACACTTGGGTCTCCGGGGAGCTGTTTTTT
TRBJ1-2 | . | TRBV30 | . | CAWAHRVGYTF | TGTGCCTGGGCTCACAGGGTCGGCTACACCTTC
TRBJ2-3 | TRBD2 | TRBV18 | . | CASSPATSGSVTDTQYF | TGTGCCAGCTCACCCGCTACTAGCGGGAGTGTCACAGATACGCAGTATTTT
TRBJ2-1 | TRBD2 | TRBV5-1 | . | CASSLYNSGGALFEFF | TGCGCCAGCAGCTTGTACAATAGCGGGGGGGCCCTTTTTGAGTTCTTC
TRBJ2-1 | . | TRBV7-3 | . | CASSLNGPTHDEQFF | TGTGCCAGCAGCTTAAATGGTCCTACCCACGATGAGCAGTTCTTC
TRBJ2-2 | TRBD2 | TRBV5-1 | . | CASSLAAGAGELFF | TGCGCCAGCAGCTTGGCGGCGGGGGCCGGGGAGCTGTTTTTT
TRBJ1-2 | . | TRBV7-8 | . | CASSLSSYGYTF | TGTGCCAGCAGCTTGTCGAGCTATGGCTACACCTTC
TRBJ2-5 | TRBD1 | TRBV5-8 | once | CASSPRQGAFGETQYF | TGTGCCAGCAGCCCTAGACAGGGGGCTTTCGGGGAGACCCAGTACTTC
TRBJ2-7 | TRBD2 | TRBV10-3 | . | CAISKTSGLTYEQYF | TGTGCCATCAGTAAAACTAGCGGGCTTACCTACGAGCAGTACTTC
TRBJ2-5 | . | TRBV18 | . | CASSPPTPQETQYF | TGTGCCAGCTCACCACCCACACCTCAAGAGACCCAGTACTTC
TRBJ1-3 | . | TRBV10-1 | . | CASSESGRVGNTIYF | TGCGCCAGCAGTGAGTCTGGCAGGGTTGGAAACACCATATATTTT
TRBJ1-1 | . | TRBV2 | . | CAANGRGIEPEAFF | TGTGCCGCCAACGGCAGGGGCATTGAGCCTGAAGCTTTCTTT
TRBJ1-6 | . | TRBV21-1 | . | CASSKALGTEGCGPLHF | TGTGCCAGCAGCAAAGCACTAGGGACAGAGGGATGCGGACCCCTCCACTTT
TRBJ1-5 | . | TRBV5-1 | . | CASSLGEGVGPQHF | TGCGCCAGCAGCCTCGGGGAGGGAGTTGGGCCCCAGCATTTT
TRBJ1-1 | . | TRBV30 | once | CAWSGGPGEKAFF | TGTGCCTGGAGTGGGGGCCCTGGGGAAAAAGCTTTCTTT
TRBJ2-7 | TRBD1 | TRBV5-1 | . | CASSLGPQGTSDYEQYF | TGCGCCAGCAGCTTGGGCCCACAGGGGACGTCCGACTACGAGCAGTACTTC
TRBJ2-7 | . | TRBV6-5 | . | CASSYTTGPPYEQYF | TGTGCCAGCAGTTACACGACAGGCCCCCCCTACGAGCAGTACTTC
TRBJ1-5 | . | TRBV30 | . | CAWSLDNQPQHF | TGTGCCTGGAGCCTAGATAATCAGCCCCAGCATTTT
TRBJ2-1 | . | TRBV19 | . | CASNTSPGLYNEQFF | TGTGCCAGTAATACCTCACCGGGACTCTACAATGAGCAGTTCTTC
TRBJ1-1 | . | TRBV2 | . | CASSGEGGDTEAFF | TGTGCCAGCAGTGGGGAGGGGGGAGACACTGAAGCTTTCTTT
TRBJ2-1 | . | TRBV7-6 | . | CASSLTGVSNNEQFF | TGTGCCAGCAGCTTAACGGGGGTTAGTAACAATGAGCAGTTCTTC
TRBJ1-1 | TRBD1 | TRBV30 | . | CAWKLWDSQNEAFF | TGTGCCTGGAAACTATGGGACAGTCAAAACGAAGCTTTCTTT
TRBJ2-7 | . | TRBV6-7 | . | CASSPDWRSSYEQYF | TGTGCCAGCAGTCCCGACTGGAGATCCTCCTACGAGCAGTACTTC
TRBJ1-6 | TRBD1 | TRBV6-5 | . | CASSPPGTDNSPLHF | TGTGCCAGCAGTCCCCCCGGGACAGATAATTCACCCCTCCACTTT
TRBJ1-2 | TRBD1 | TRBV6-1 | . | CASSDKGQGTPYGYTF | TGTGCCAGCAGTGACAAAGGACAGGGGACGCCTTATGGCTACACCTTC
TRBJ1-2 | TRBD1 | TRBV7-2 | . | CASSSPRTGGTYGYTF | TGTGCCAGCAGCTCGCCTCGGACAGGGGGAACCTATGGCTACACCTTC
TRBJ1-1 | . | TRBV6-2/TRBV6-3 | few | CASSYWGGGAFF | TGTGCCAGCAGTTACTGGGGAGGGGGAGCTTTCTTT
TRBJ1-2 | TRBD1 | TRBV27 | . | CASSSRTGGNYGYTF | TGTGCCAGCAGTTCGCGGACAGGGGGAAACTATGGCTACACCTTC
TRBJ2-7 | TRBD2 | TRBV7-2 | . | CASSKGLAADEQYF | TGTGCCAGCAGCAAAGGACTAGCGGCGGACGAGCAGTACTTC
TRBJ1-1 | . | TRBV18 | . | CASSPSRQNTEAFF | TGTGCCAGCTCACCAAGTCGACAAAACACTGAAGCTTTCTTT
TRBJ1-1 | . | TRBV14 | . | CASSHRKGLNTEAFF | TGTGCCAGCAGCCACAGGAAAGGCTTAAACACTGAAGCTTTCTTT
TRBJ1-2 | . | TRBV4-3 | . | CASSRDGYGYTF | TGCGCCAGCTCTCGGGATGGCTATGGCTACACCTTC
TRBJ1-3 | . | TRBV2 | . | CASSRIRGRSSGNTIYF | TGTGCCAGCAGTCGAATCAGGGGTCGTAGCTCTGGAAACACCATATATTTT
TRBJ2-2 | . | TRBV30 | . | CAWSWTPAGELFF | TGTGCCTGGAGTTGGACTCCCGCCGGGGAGCTGTTTTTT
TRBJ2-1 | . | TRBV5-1 | few | CASSLAGRNEQFF | TGCGCCAGCAGCTTGGCGGGTAGGAATGAGCAGTTCTTC
TRBJ2-1 | . | TRBV19 | . | CASSGQYNEQFF | TGTGCCAGTAGTGGACAGTACAATGAGCAGTTCTTC
TRBJ2-3 | . | TRBV4-1 | once | CASSQVRADTQYF | TGCGCCAGCAGCCAAGTGAGGGCTGATACGCAGTATTTT
TRBJ1-1 | . | TRBV7-8 | . | CASSPYTGMNTEAFF | TGTGCCAGCAGTCCGTACACAGGGATGAACACTGAAGCTTTCTTT
TRBJ1-5 | . | TRBV3-1/TRBV3-2 | . | CASSQDPTVRPQHF | TGTGCCAGCAGCCAAGACCCCACAGTGCGGCCCCAGCATTTT
TRBJ1-2 | TRBD1 | TRBV2 | . | CASSGSQGANYGYTF | TGTGCCAGCAGTGGCTCGCAGGGGGCGAACTATGGCTACACCTTC
TRBJ2-1 | . | TRBV2 | . | CASTNREYYNEQFF | TGTGCCAGCACCAACAGGGAGTACTACAATGAGCAGTTCTTC